This T cell receptor (beta chain) is drawn from a study of CXCR3-negative and CXCR3-positive naive CD8 T cells (dated by TCRdb to about 2019). About the study as a whole: In total, some 130 million TRB reads were obtained, or roughly 1.5 +/- 0.3 million reads per library. The TRBV-TRBJ cluster analysis covered naive subsets from about 5 donors and memory cells from 3 donors. Data from some twelve donors, pooled across two independent experiments, went into the diversity and physicochemical repertoire analyses.

Each CD8+ T cell subset was flow-sorted in triplicate, and 300,000 or so cells per subset were placed directly into RLT lysis buffer. To exclude memory contaminants, naive CD8+ T cells were stringently defined as CD45RO-CCR7+CD27+CD95-. Peripheral blood mononuclear cells were isolated from buffy coats by standard density gradient centrifugation. A FACSAria III was used to flow-sort naive CXCR3-negative and CXCR3-positive CD8+ T cells. An RNeasy Mini Kit was used to extract total RNA from the sorted cells. Sequencing relied on a NextSeq 550. The Human TCR Profiling Kit (MiLaboratory) was used to prepare UMI-labeled 5' RACE TRB cDNA libraries. The full amount of extracted RNA was used for cDNA synthesis, and the full amount of resulting cDNA was used for PCR amplification. Libraries were prepared in parallel with an identical number of PCR cycles. The authors processed their data as follows. With a requirement of at least two reads per UMI, MIGEC and MiXCR extracted about 50,000 +/- 10,000 unique UMI-labeled TRB cDNA molecules per library. An average of approximately 40,000 +/- 10,000 functional in-frame TRB CDR3 nucleotide clonotypes without stop codons was found per library. After downsampling to 5000 UMI-labeled TRB molecules per sample, diversity metrics, including normalized Shannon-Wiener and Chao1, were computed in VDJtools. Clonotype-size-weighted physicochemical properties of the central five CDR3 residues (interaction energy, strength, volume and Kidera factor 4) were computed in VDJtools. The reads went through TCRdb reprocessing, and each CDR3 protein sequence gets one entry with no DNA. None of the V and J calls come from the authors' own analysis; TCRdb made them. The sample has about 130,000 distinct CDR3 sequences on record. The biggest ten clones account for roughly 0.29% of the sample.

Inclusive of the bounding cysteine and phenylalanine, the CDR3 is 17 residues long. No DNA sequence was recorded. CDR1 SQVTM and CDR2 ANQGSEA are derived from the germline V gene. General findings and caveats noted by the study authors: Naive CXCR3-negative and CXCR3-positive cells from the same donor showed similar TRBV-TRBJ usage, whereas memory cells showed distinct patterns. Because surface CD5, which is linked to self-reactivity in mice, was comparable between the naive subsets, TCR interaction strength was also inferred from the physicochemical properties of TRB CDR3s. CXCR3 expression partially decreased after cryopreservation, so most assays used freshly isolated PBMCs. TRB CDR3s from CXCR3-positive naive cells showed higher hydrophobicity (lower Kidera factor 4), lower energy, and higher strength and volume indices than CXCR3-negative naive cells. Both naive subsets had comparably high repertoire diversity, while memory CD8+ T cells had much lower repertoire diversity.

As regards this clonotype: The target of this receptor is not known.

The sequence was obtained from a human donor in good health. Some clones in this sample may be carry-over from other donors' samples. The sample taken for sequencing was naive CXCR3- CD8+ T cells from blood. The label giving this sample's cell subset or site can be read as: CD45RO-CCR7+CD27+CD95- naive CD8+ T cells lacking CXCR3 (TNR3-). The rearranged chain carries TRBV29-1 and TRBJ2-7; TCRdb proposes TRBD1, but this gene call is untestable without DNA. The CDR3 loop reads CSVVGALKGGTIYEQYF.